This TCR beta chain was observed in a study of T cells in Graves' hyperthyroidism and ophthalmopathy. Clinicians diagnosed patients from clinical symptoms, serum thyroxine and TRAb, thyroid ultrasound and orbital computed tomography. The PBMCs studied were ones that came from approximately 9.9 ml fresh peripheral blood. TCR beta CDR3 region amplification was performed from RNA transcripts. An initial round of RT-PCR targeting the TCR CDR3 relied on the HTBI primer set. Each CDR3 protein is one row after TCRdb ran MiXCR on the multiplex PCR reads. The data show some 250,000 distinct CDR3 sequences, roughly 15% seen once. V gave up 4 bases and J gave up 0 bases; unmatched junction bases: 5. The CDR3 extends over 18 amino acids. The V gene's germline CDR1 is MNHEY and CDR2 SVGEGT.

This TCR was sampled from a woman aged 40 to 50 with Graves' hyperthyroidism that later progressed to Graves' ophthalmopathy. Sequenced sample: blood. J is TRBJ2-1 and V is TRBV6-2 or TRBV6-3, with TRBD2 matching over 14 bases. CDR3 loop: CASSSGGLAGDSYNEQFF. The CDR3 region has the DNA TGTGCCAGCAGTTCAGGGGGACTAGCGGGAGACTCCTACAATGAGCAGTTCTTC.